Following are 25 T cell receptor beta chains from one sample sequenced in a study of T cells in tuberculosis. Clones were sequenced by immunoSEQ multiplex PCR, and TCRdb holds only the in-frame ones, with some missing. Of about 30,000 clones listed, approximately 93% are singletons. Sequenced: PBMCs. The receptors stem from a donor aged 10-29 years with latent tuberculosis or without tuberculosis infection.

CDR3 amino acids: CASSPELAGTDTQYF. The CDR3 DNA follows: TGTGCCAGCAGCCCCGAACTAGCGGGTACAGATACGCAGTATTTT. The V and J genes are TRBV14 and TRBJ2-3; 9 positions match TRBD2. CDR1 SGHDN and CDR2 FVKESK come from the germline V gene. V gave up 4 bases and J gave up 3 bases; unmatched junction bases: 5. The CDR3 length is 15 residues.

The chain uses TRBV7-2 and TRBJ2-2; D is possibly TRBD1 (5 bases). The germline CDR1 and CDR2 sequences are SGHTA and FQGNSA. Trimming took 6 bases from V and 4 from J, leaving 6 bases between them. This CDR3 has 12 residues. CDR3 bases: TGTGCCAGCAGGCAGGGCACCGGGGAGCTGTTTTTT. Amino acid sequence: CASRQGTGELFF.

This rearrangement joins TRBV21-1 to TRBJ2-1; TRBD2, the table's D call, lacks a check against the DNA. TRBV21-1 is a pseudogene segment. This CDR3 spans 19 amino acids. CDR3 DNA sequence: TGTGCCAGCAGCAAATCTGCACTAGCGGGAGGGCCTTCCTACAATGAGCAGTTCTTC. Amino acids: CASSKSALAGGPSYNEQFF.

The J gene is TRBJ1-2, the V gene TRBV19; D unclear. Germline CDR1 LNHDA, CDR2 SQIVND (reference sequence). V lost 1 base to trimming and J lost 13 bases, with 13 bases between them. The CDR3 covers 12 residues. CDR3 coding DNA: TGTGCCAGTAGTATAGGGACGGGAAGAAGCACCTTC. Protein product: CASSIGTGRSTF.

The chain is built from TRBV7-2 and TRBJ1-1, with D uncertain. The CDR3 covers 13 residues. CDR1 is SGHTA and CDR2 is FQGNSA in the germline V gene. With 2 bases removed from V and 9 bases from J, the gap between germline ends came to 13 bases. Here the CDR3 DNA reads TGTGCCAGCAGCTTAAAGGGAGGGAGTCAAGCTTTCTTT. This gives the protein CASSLKGGSQAFF.

V gene TRBV6-5 combines with J gene TRBJ2-4, with D perhaps matching TRBD2 (5 bases). Germline CDR1 MNHEY, CDR2 SVGAGI. This CDR3 comprises 13 residues. The V gene lost 6 bases and the J gene lost 8 bases, with 14 bases spanning the gap. CDR3 loop: CASSQDSSDIQYF. CDR3 in DNA: TGTGCCAGCAGCCAGGACTCTTCCGACATTCAGTACTTC.

A few counts support this clone. The chain has TRBV30 and TRBJ2-1; tentatively, D is TRBD1 (5 bases). Germline V CDR1 and CDR2: GTSNPN, SVGIG (reference sequence). CDR3 size: 15 residues. Trimming pared 0 bases from V and 7 bases from J, leaving 16 bases between. For the CDR3, the DNA is TGTGCCTGGAGTGTGAAGACAGTGGCATATAATGAGCAGTTCTTC. This gives the protein CAWSVKTVAYNEQFF.

This sequence joins TRBV7-9 and TRBJ1-2; possible D gene TRBD1, 6 bases. Trimming shortened V by 5 bases and J by 8 bases, and 27 bases separated the two germline ends. Germline-derived CDR1 and CDR2 are SEHNR and FQNEAQ (reference sequence). The CDR3 is 17 residues long. The CDR3 loop is CASSPEPWTVSVVGYTF. For the CDR3, the DNA is TGTGCCAGCAGCCCCGAGCCCTGGACAGTGTCCGTTGTAGGCTACACCTTC.

The J gene is TRBJ1-1, the V gene TRBV7-9; D is uncertain. Germline values: CDR1 SEHNR, CDR2 FQNEAQ (reference sequence). The V end was cut by 11 bases, the J end by 1 base, with 11 bases between. The CDR3 extends over 12 amino acids. CDR3 loop: CAVLRQNTEAFF. The DNA of the CDR3 is TGTGCCGTACTGAGGCAGAACACTGAAGCTTTCTTT.

DNA of the CDR3: TGCGCCAGCAGCCGACAGGGTTGGAATCAGCCCCAGCATTTT. Translated: CASSRQGWNQPQHF. This chain joins TRBV4-1 and TRBJ1-5; 7 positions match TRBD1. CDR1 is MGHRA and CDR2 is YSYEKL in the germline V gene. The CDR3 length is 14 residues. Unmatched junction bases numbered 4, after V lost 4 bases and J lost 4 bases.

The gene calls are TRBV11-2 and TRBJ1-1; a possible D gene is TRBD1 (5 bases). The CDR3 consists of 15 residues. Trimming shortened V by 4 bases and J by 1 base, and 13 bases separated the two germline ends. Germline V gives CDR1 SGHAT, CDR2 FQNNGV. The CDR3 DNA follows: TGTGCCAGCAGCTCCACGGGGGGAGCGAACACTGAAGCTTTCTTT. Its translation: CASSSTGGANTEAFF.

The chain links TRBV19 to TRBJ1-5; D perhaps matches TRBD1 (5 bases). Germline V CDR1 and CDR2: LNHDA, SQIVND (reference sequence). CDR3 length: 16 residues. With 9 bases removed from V and 0 bases from J, the gap between germline ends came to 18 bases. The CDR3 nucleotides read TGTGCCAGCCACAGGCATTACCGGTATAGCAATCAGCCCCAGCATTTT. Translation: CASHRHYRYSNQPQHF.

The V and J genes are TRBV30 and TRBJ1-3; possibly TRBD1 for D (6 bases). CDR3 length equals 15 residues. The germline CDR1 and CDR2 sequences are GTSNPN and SVGIG (reference sequence). Trimming pared 0 bases from V and 0 bases from J, leaving 9 bases between. The DNA of the CDR3 is TGTGCCTGGAGTGTGTGGGGGCGCTCTGGAAACACCATATATTTT. Translating gives CAWSVWGRSGNTIYF.

The chain carries TRBV4-1 and TRBJ1-5, with a possible D match to TRBD1 (6 bases). Germline V gene lookup returns CDR1 MGHRA and CDR2 YSYEKL. The length of the CDR3 is 15 residues. The V gene lost 4 bases and the J gene lost 0 bases, with 10 bases spanning the gap. The CDR3 nucleotides read TGCGCCAGCAGCCGGACAGCAGATAGCAATCAGCCCCAGCATTTT. It is translated as CASSRTADSNQPQHF.

This chain links TRBV20-1 with TRBJ1-2; D ambiguous. This CDR3 has 11 amino acids. Trimming left V 4 bases short and J 4 bases short, with 7 bases between. Germline V gene sequence: CDR1 DFQATT, CDR2 SNEGSKA (reference sequence). As DNA, the CDR3 is TGCAGTGCTAACAGATTCTATGGCTACACCTTC. Its protein product is CSANRFYGYTF.

The V gene is TRBV18, the J gene TRBJ1-1; D is ambiguous. CDR1 and CDR2 from the germline V gene are KGHSH and LQKENI. Trimming stripped 0 bases from V and 5 bases from J, with 7 bases between. This CDR3 has 13 residues. CDR3 DNA: TGTGCCAGCTCACCACCGTATAGTACTGAAGCTTTCTTT. This codes for CASSPPYSTEAFF.

This clone has only one observation. The chain carries TRBV28 and TRBJ2-5, with unresolved D. Per germline, CDR1 MDHEN and CDR2 SYDVKM. CDR3 size: 12 residues. Between the trimmed V and J ends, which lost 6 bases and 5 bases, there was a span of 10 bases. The CDR3: CASSLDAETQYF. DNA for the CDR3: TGTGCCAGCAGCCTAGACGCGGAGACCCAGTACTTC.

This clone was found once. The chain carries TRBV5-6 and TRBJ2-7; no firm D call. The CDR3 spans 11 residues. V lost 4 bases and J 2 bases, leaving 4 bases between the germline ends. Germline V gives CDR1 SGHDT, CDR2 YYEEEE. CDR3 sequence (DNA): TGTGCCAGCAGCGTAGCCTACGAGCAGTACTTC. It translates to CASSVAYEQYF.

This clone was detected once. The chain is built from TRBV4-1 and TRBJ2-7; weak D call: TRBD1 (6 bases). This CDR3 contains 14 residues. Germline V gene sequence: CDR1 MGHRA, CDR2 YSYEKL. V was shortened by 1 base and J by 2 bases, with 9 bases between the two germline ends. The CDR3 loop is CASSQVTGPYEQYF. The CDR3 nucleotides read TGCGCCAGCAGCCAAGTTACAGGGCCCTACGAGCAGTACTTC.

The chain carries TRBV7-6 and TRBJ2-1; 13 bases align to TRBD2. From germline, CDR1 is SGHVS and CDR2 FNYEAQ. V dropped 5 bases and J dropped 5; count of bases not matched to a gene: 12. This CDR3 spans 18 amino acids. The CDR3 loop reads CASSIRTSGSIRHNEQFF. CDR3 DNA sequence: TGTGCCAGCAGCATAAGGACTAGCGGGAGTATCCGGCACAATGAGCAGTTCTTC.

In DNA, the CDR3 is TGTGCTAGTGGTTTGGTAAATCGCGGGAAAGAGACCCAGTACTTC. It is translated as CASGLVNRGKETQYF. The V gene is TRBV12-5, the J gene TRBJ2-5, with D perhaps matching TRBD2 (6 bases). The length of the CDR3 is 15 residues. V was shortened by 0 bases and J by 3 bases, with 11 bases between the two germline ends. The V gene's germline CDR1 is LGHNT and CDR2 FRNRAP. Based on the CDR3 plus reference TRBV12-5 and TRBJ2-5, the full variable domain is DARVTQTPRHKVTEMGQEVTMRCQPILGHNTVFWYRQTMMQGLELLAYFRNRAPLDDSGMPKDRFSAEMPDATLATLKIQPSEPRDSAVYFCASGLVNRGKETQYFGPGTRLLVL.

V usage is TRBV16 and J usage is TRBJ1-1; 9 bases align to TRBD1. CDR1 is KGHSY and CDR2 is FQNENV in the germline V gene. The trim removed 2 bases at V and 5 bases at J, leaving 0 bases unmatched. The CDR3 sequence is 13 residues long. This CDR3 is CASSQGQGTEAFF. CDR3 sequence (DNA): TGTGCCAGCAGCCAAGGACAGGGGACTGAAGCTTTCTTT.

The chain employs TRBV7-3 and TRBJ2-3; no clear D. The CDR3 consists of 13 residues. The V end was cut by 6 bases, the J end by 5 bases, with 12 bases between. Germline-derived CDR1 and CDR2 are SGHTA and FQGTGA. This CDR3 is CASRWAPRDTQYF. CDR3 bases: TGTGCCAGCAGGTGGGCGCCGAGAGATACGCAGTATTTT.

CDR3 residues: CASSQELTSSYEQYF. The CDR3 nucleotides are TGTGCCAGCAGCCAAGAGCTCACAAGCTCCTACGAGCAGTACTTC. The genes are TRBV14 and TRBJ2-7, with D unresolved. Trimming removed 0 bases from V and 0 bases from J, with 9 bases in between. The germline CDR1 and CDR2 sequences are SGHDN and FVKESK. The CDR3 runs 15 residues. Full variable domain (remainder filled in from reference TRBV14 and TRBJ2-7): EAGVTQFPSHSVIEKGQTVTLRCDPISGHDNLYWYRRVMGKEIKFLLHFVKESKQDESGMPNNRFLAERTGGTYSTLKVQPAELEDSGVYFCASSQELTSSYEQYFGPGTRLTVT.

V gene TRBV7-9 combines with J gene TRBJ1-2, with TRBD1 identical over 7 bases. The CDR3 runs to 17 residues. J lost 1 base, V lost 3 bases, and 11 bases had no gene match. Germline values: CDR1 SEHNR, CDR2 FQNEAQ (reference sequence). The DNA of the CDR3 is TGTGCCAGCAGCTTTGGCTACAGGGGACGTCTTAACTATGGCTACACCTTC. Amino acid sequence: CASSFGYRGRLNYGYTF. Based on the CDR3 plus reference TRBV7-9 and TRBJ1-2, the full variable domain is DTGVSQNPRHKITKRGQNVTFRCDPISEHNRLYWYRQTLGQGPEFLTYFQNEAQLEKSRLLSDRFSAERPKGSFSTLEIQRTEQGDSAMYLCASSFGYRGRLNYGYTFGSGTRLTVV.